These 27 T cell receptor beta chains were sequenced from one sample in a study of cytomegalovirus exposure and HLA in healthy donors. Primers for the PCR totalled 60 Vbeta and 13 Jbeta. Assay: immunoSEQ multiplex PCR; the TCRdb copy retains only in-frame clones and omits some. Among 150,000 to 200,000 clones listed, around 79% were seen once. Specimen: PBMCs. These receptors were obtained from a woman aged 50 to 60 in good health and CMV-seronegative.

V and J are TRBV6-1 and TRBJ1-2; 8 bases match TRBD1. V was pared by 1 base and J by 8 bases, with 6 bases of the junction left unmatched. The germline CDR1 and CDR2 sequences are MNHNS and SASEGT. The CDR3 has 14 residues. The CDR3, as DNA: TGTGCCAGCAGTGAAGGGCGGGGACAGGAAGGCTACACCTTC. This sequence encodes CASSEGRGQEGYTF.

This chain joins TRBV5-8 and TRBJ1-1, with 11 bases identical to TRBD1. The CDR3 is 14 amino acids. After removal of 5 bases from V and 7 bases from J, the junction contained 7 bases not matched to a gene. Germline loops: CDR1 SGHTS, CDR2 YDEGEE. The CDR3 DNA follows: TGTGCCAGCAGACGGGCCGGGACAGGGGGTGAAGCTTTCTTT. Its translation is CASRRAGTGGEAFF.

The V gene is TRBV19, the J gene TRBJ1-6, with TRBD1 matching over 7 bases. V was pared by 7 bases and J by 0 bases, with 3 bases of the junction left unmatched. CDR3 length: 15 amino acids. Germline CDR1 is LNHDA and CDR2 is SQIVND (reference sequence). CDR3 loop: CASKQGSSYNSPLHF. The CDR3 DNA sequence: TGTGCCAGTAAACAGGGGAGCTCCTATAATTCACCCCTCCACTTT.

This chain connects TRBV19 to TRBJ2-5; 8 nucleotides line up with TRBD1. Germline values: CDR1 LNHDA, CDR2 SQIVND (reference sequence). This CDR3 spans 14 amino acids. V dropped 1 base and J dropped 6; count of bases not matched to a gene: 4. As DNA, the CDR3 is TGTGCCAGTAGTATAGCCGGACAGGGAAAGACCCAGTACTTC. This sequence encodes CASSIAGQGKTQYF.

The rearrangement joins TRBV5-1 to TRBJ2-1; possibly TRBD2 for D (5 bases). The V and J ends lost 0 bases and 9 bases respectively, with 16 bases between them. CDR1 is SGHRS, CDR2 YFSETQ, per germline. The CDR3 totals 15 residues. CDR3 region: CASSLASRAAGEQFF. DNA for the CDR3: TGCGCCAGCAGCTTGGCCTCTAGGGCGGCGGGTGAGCAGTTCTTC. Drawing the rest from reference TRBV5-1 and TRBJ2-1, the complete variable domain is KAGVTQTPRYLIKTRGQQVTLSCSPISGHRSVSWYQQTPGQGLQFLFEYFSETQRNKGNFPGRFSGRQFSNSRSEMNVSTLELGDSALYLCASSLASRAAGEQFFGPGTRLTVL.

The chain links TRBV6-5 to TRBJ2-7; unclear D gene. The V end lost 0 bases, the J end lost 1 base, and 10 bases lay between the germline ends. The CDR3 is made up of 15 amino acids. CDR1 is MNHEY, CDR2 SVGAGI, per germline. The CDR3, as DNA: TGTGCCAGCAGTTACTCCCCTCGGGTTTCCTACGAGCAGTACTTC. Its protein product is CASSYSPRVSYEQYF.

The V call is TRBV5-4, the J call TRBJ1-2; maybe TRBD1 (6 bases). Trimming left V 4 bases short and J 6 bases short, with 22 bases between. The CDR3 is 16 amino acids. Germline-derived CDR1 and CDR2 are SGHNT and YYREEE (reference sequence). Here the CDR3 reads CASSGNLAGAVDGYTF. CDR3 DNA sequence: TGTGCCAGCAGCGGGAACCTCGCGGGGGCAGTGGATGGCTACACCTTC.

The chain carries TRBV28 and TRBJ1-2, with TRBD1 identical over 9 bases. V lost 4 bases and J lost 8; bases outside the gene matches: 8. This CDR3 has 14 residues. Per germline, CDR1 MDHEN and CDR2 SYDVKM. CDR3 DNA sequence: TGTGCCAGCAGTTCAGGGGGACAGGGCTGGGGCTACACCTTC. This translates into CASSSGGQGWGYTF.

This clone was seen a handful of times. The rearrangement uses TRBV5-1 and TRBJ2-5, with a possible D match to TRBD1 (6 bases). The germline V and J ends were trimmed by 1 base and 5 bases, with 12 bases remaining between them. This CDR3 is 14 amino acids long. CDR1 SGHRS and CDR2 YFSETQ come from the germline V gene. In DNA form, the CDR3 reads TGCGCCAGCAGCTTGTCAGGGGCCGCCGAGACCCAGTACTTC. It specifies CASSLSGAAETQYF.

This clone was seen a handful of times. This chain connects TRBV4-3 to TRBJ1-2; D gene unclear. The V gene lost 0 bases and the J gene lost 2 bases, with 7 bases spanning the gap. From germline, CDR1 is LGHNA and CDR2 YSLEER. The CDR3 loop spans 14 amino acids. The CDR3 DNA follows: TGCGCCAGCAGCCAAGATGGCCAGAACTATGGCTACACCTTC. Protein product: CASSQDGQNYGYTF.

This clone was counted between two and nine times. The chain is built from TRBV10-3 and TRBJ1-5, with D possibly TRBD1 on 5 matching bases. CDR1 is ENHRY and CDR2 is SYGVKD in the germline V gene. V lost 0 bases to trimming and J lost 5 bases, with 11 bases between them. The CDR3 spans 15 residues. The CDR3 protein is CAISESDSDDQPQHF. CDR3 nucleotide sequence: TGTGCCATCAGTGAGTCAGACAGCGATGATCAGCCCCAGCATTTT.

The chain combines TRBV5-6 with TRBJ2-2; TRBD2 matches at 10 bases. V lost 1 base to trimming and J lost 5 bases; unmatched junction nucleotides: 2. Germline CDR1 SGHDT, CDR2 YYEEEE. There are 15 residues in the CDR3. The CDR3 here is CASSLRTSGTGELFF. DNA of the CDR3: TGTGCCAGCAGCTTGAGGACTAGCGGTACCGGGGAGCTGTTTTTT.

V and J are TRBV7-9 and TRBJ2-3; D is ambiguous. Germline V gene sequence: CDR1 SEHNR, CDR2 FQNEAQ (reference sequence). V gave up 1 base and J gave up 7 bases, with 9 bases separating them. The CDR3 has 13 amino acids. CDR3 DNA sequence: TGTGCCAGCAGCTTAGGGAGCCGGAATACGCAGTATTTT. Translating it yields CASSLGSRNTQYF.

The V call is TRBV15, the J call TRBJ2-5; 14 bases match TRBD2. The CDR3 covers 17 residues. With V trimmed by 4 bases and J by 1 base, 5 bases remained unmatched. Germline CDR1 LNHNV, CDR2 YYDKDF (reference sequence). The CDR3 loop reads CATSTGTSGGPQETQYF. Written as DNA, the CDR3 is TGTGCCACCAGCACCGGGACTAGCGGGGGTCCCCAAGAGACCCAGTACTTC.

V and J are TRBV7-2 and TRBJ2-1, with 9 bases fitting TRBD2. Germline CDR1 and CDR2: SGHTA and FQGNSA. With 7 bases clipped from V and 6 bases from J, the junction kept 7 bases outside the gene matches. This CDR3 comprises 14 residues. CDR3 loop: CASTLAGPTNEQFF. DNA of the CDR3: TGTGCCAGCACCCTAGCGGGGCCAACCAATGAGCAGTTCTTC. Complete variable domain (other parts from reference TRBV7-2 and TRBJ2-1): GAGVSQSPSNKVTEKGKDVELRCDPISGHTALYWYRQSLGQGLEFLIYFQGNSAPDKSGLPSDRFSAERTGGSVSTLTIQRTQQEDSAVYLCASTLAGPTNEQFFGPGTRLTVL.

The rearrangement links TRBV27 to TRBJ2-5; 11 bases line up with TRBD2. The J call is doubtful: the DNA matches TRBJ2-7 better. Germline-derived CDR1 and CDR2 are MNHEY and SMNVEV (reference sequence). The CDR3 consists of 14 residues. CDR3: CASSLSSGRIEQYF. For the CDR3, the DNA is TGTGCCAGCAGTTTGTCTAGCGGGAGGATCGAGCAGTACTTC.

Comments on this clone: The junction and the germline gene differ at one end; a read error may be behind it. This chain connects TRBV7-9 to TRBJ1-2; D remains ambiguous. Looked up from germline, CDR1 is SEHNR and CDR2 is FQNEAQ (reference sequence). There are 15 residues in the CDR3. The CDR3, as DNA: TGTTCCAGCAGCTCCCTCACCTCGACTCACTATGGCTACACCTTC. Its protein is CSSSSLTSTHYGYTF.

V usage is TRBV2 and J usage is TRBJ1-4, with TRBD1 matching 7 bases. CDR3 size: 18 residues. The germline V gene has CDR1 SNHLY and CDR2 FYNNEI. With V trimmed by 6 bases and J by 0 bases, 13 bases remained unmatched. The CDR3, as DNA: TGTGCCAGCAGCCTAACAGGGGTTCGCCGACCAACTAATGAAAAACTGTTTTTT. Protein: CASSLTGVRRPTNEKLFF.

The sample holds one count of this clone. The chain recombines TRBV29-1 with TRBJ2-7; 7 bases fit TRBD1. With V trimmed by 8 bases and J by 6 bases, 7 bases remained unmatched. Germline CDR1 SQVTM, CDR2 ANQGSEA. The length of the CDR3 is 11 residues. This CDR3 is CSQRQGAEQYF. DNA of the CDR3: TGCAGCCAAAGACAGGGTGCCGAGCAGTACTTC.

The chain employs TRBV9 and TRBJ1-1; the D gene is possibly TRBD1 (5 bases). The germline V gene has CDR1 SGDLS and CDR2 YYNGEE. The CDR3 consists of 12 residues. V lost 4 bases and J lost 4, with 8 bases in between. CDR3 DNA: TGTGCCAGCAGCCCCCAGGGCACTGAAGCTTTCTTT. It specifies CASSPQGTEAFF.

V usage is TRBV2 and J usage is TRBJ2-7; no firm D call. There are 12 residues in the CDR3. Trimming pared 6 bases from V and 3 bases from J, leaving 9 bases between. Germline loops: CDR1 SNHLY, CDR2 FYNNEI. Here the CDR3 DNA reads TGTGCCAGCAGGGAGAGGAACTACGAGCAGTACTTC. Translated: CASRERNYEQYF.

CDR3 region: CASTGGVTEKLFF. DNA for the CDR3: TGTGCCAGCACCGGCGGGGTCACAGAAAAACTGTTTTTT. This chain connects TRBV28 to TRBJ1-4; D gene uncertain. This CDR3 has 13 residues. Germline V CDR1 and CDR2: MDHEN, SYDVKM. V gave up 7 bases and J gave up 8 bases, with 14 bases separating them.

The chain joins TRBV14 to TRBJ1-2; 10 bases align to TRBD1. V lost 1 base, J lost 6 bases, and 8 bases stayed unmatched. Germline CDR1 is SGHDN and CDR2 is FVKESK. The CDR3 sequence is 16 residues long. The CDR3 reads CASSQAGTGVGNGYTF. In nucleotides, the CDR3 is TGTGCCAGCAGCCAAGCCGGGACAGGGGTAGGCAATGGCTACACCTTC.

This CDR3 reads CASSVRDRPYEQYF. The CDR3 DNA sequence: TGTGCCAGCAGCGTCCGGGACAGACCCTACGAGCAGTACTTC. The rearrangement links TRBV7-9 to TRBJ2-7; 7 nucleotides align to TRBD1. This CDR3 region has 14 residues. Germline-derived CDR1 and CDR2 are SEHNR and FQNEAQ (reference sequence). Losses at the gene ends were 5 bases for V and 2 bases for J; bases not matched to a gene: 6.

This rearrangement joins TRBV14 to TRBJ2-5, with 8 bases that match TRBD1. V trimming: 4 bases; J trimming: 4 bases; junction bases outside the gene matches: 11. From germline, CDR1 is SGHDN and CDR2 FVKESK. CDR3 length equals 16 residues. The CDR3 here is CASSPDRARIGETQYF. Written as DNA, the CDR3 is TGTGCCAGCAGCCCGGACAGGGCCCGGATCGGAGAGACCCAGTACTTC.

This clone has a handful of counts. This chain links TRBV11-2 with TRBJ1-1, with D hard to call. The CDR3 is 12 amino acids. Germline V CDR1 and CDR2: SGHAT, FQNNGV. Trimming took off 3 bases at V and 5 bases at J, with 7 bases between the two ends. DNA for the CDR3: TGTGCCAGCAGCTTCGTCAGGACTGAAGCTTTCTTT. Its translation is CASSFVRTEAFF.

This clone was picked up one time. CDR3 region: CATSRDFHGNEQFF. CDR3 in DNA: TGTGCCACCAGCAGAGATTTCCACGGCAATGAGCAGTTCTTC. The chain recombines TRBV15 with TRBJ2-1; no clear D gene. CDR1 LNHNV and CDR2 YYDKDF come from the germline V gene (reference sequence). V dropped 0 bases and J dropped 6 bases, with 9 bases sitting between them. This CDR3 is 14 amino acids long. Supplemented by reference TRBV15 and TRBJ2-1, the full variable domain reads DAMVIQNPRYQVTQFGKPVTLSCSQTLNHNVMYWYQQKSSQAPKLLFHYYDKDFNNEADTPDNFQSRRPNTSFCFLDIRSPGLGDTAMYLCATSRDFHGNEQFFGPGTRLTVL.